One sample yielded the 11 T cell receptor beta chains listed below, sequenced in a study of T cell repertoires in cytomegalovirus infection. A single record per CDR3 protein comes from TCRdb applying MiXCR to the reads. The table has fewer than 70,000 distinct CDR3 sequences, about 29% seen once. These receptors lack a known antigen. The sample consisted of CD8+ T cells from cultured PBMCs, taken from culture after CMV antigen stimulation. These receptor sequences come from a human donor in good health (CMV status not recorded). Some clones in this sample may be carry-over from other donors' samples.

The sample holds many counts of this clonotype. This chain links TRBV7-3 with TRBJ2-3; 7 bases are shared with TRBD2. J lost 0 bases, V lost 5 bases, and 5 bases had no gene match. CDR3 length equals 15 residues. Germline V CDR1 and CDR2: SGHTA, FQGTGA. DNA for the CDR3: TGTGCCAGCAGCCGAGGGACTATTAGCACAGATACGCAGTATTTT. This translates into CASSRGTISTDTQYF.

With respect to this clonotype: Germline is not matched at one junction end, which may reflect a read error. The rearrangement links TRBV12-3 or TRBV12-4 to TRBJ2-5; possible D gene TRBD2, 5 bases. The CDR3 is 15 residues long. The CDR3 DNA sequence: TGTGCCAGCAGAGGGCTAGCAAGTACCCAAGTGACCCAGTACTTC. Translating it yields CASRGLASTQVTQYF.

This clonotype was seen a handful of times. The CDR3 region has the DNA TGTGCCAGCAGCACCGGGGGGATTGTCACCGGGGAGCTGTTTTTT. This encodes CASSTGGIVTGELFF. The V and J genes are TRBV5-6 and TRBJ2-2; 7 bases match TRBD2. The CDR3 spans 15 residues. V trimming: 4 bases; J trimming: 4 bases; junction bases outside the gene matches: 7. Germline CDR1 SGHDT, CDR2 YYEEEE.

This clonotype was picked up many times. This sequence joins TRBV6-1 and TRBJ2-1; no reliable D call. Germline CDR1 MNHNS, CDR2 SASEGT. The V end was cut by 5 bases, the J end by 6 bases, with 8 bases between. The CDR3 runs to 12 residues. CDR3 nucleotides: TGTGCCAGCAGTTTTAAGGGCAATGAGCAGTTCTTC. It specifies CASSFKGNEQFF.

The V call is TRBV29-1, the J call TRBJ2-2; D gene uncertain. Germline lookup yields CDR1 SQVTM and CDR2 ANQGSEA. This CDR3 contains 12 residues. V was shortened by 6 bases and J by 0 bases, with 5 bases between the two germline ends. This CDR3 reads CSVAANTGELFF. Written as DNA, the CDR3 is TGCAGCGTCGCCGCGAACACCGGGGAGCTGTTTTTT.

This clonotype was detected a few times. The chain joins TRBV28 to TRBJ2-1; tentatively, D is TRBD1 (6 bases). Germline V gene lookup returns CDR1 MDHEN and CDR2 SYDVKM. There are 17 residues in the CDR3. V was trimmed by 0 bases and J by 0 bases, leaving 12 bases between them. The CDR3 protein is CASSLWHRVGSYNEQFF. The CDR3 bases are TGTGCCAGCAGTTTATGGCACAGGGTAGGCTCCTACAATGAGCAGTTCTTC.

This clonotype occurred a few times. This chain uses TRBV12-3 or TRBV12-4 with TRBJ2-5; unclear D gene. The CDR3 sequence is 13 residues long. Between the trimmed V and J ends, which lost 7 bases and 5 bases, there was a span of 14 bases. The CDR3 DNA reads TGTGCCAGCAATAGGGCCGTTGGGGAGACCCAGTACTTC. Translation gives CASNRAVGETQYF.

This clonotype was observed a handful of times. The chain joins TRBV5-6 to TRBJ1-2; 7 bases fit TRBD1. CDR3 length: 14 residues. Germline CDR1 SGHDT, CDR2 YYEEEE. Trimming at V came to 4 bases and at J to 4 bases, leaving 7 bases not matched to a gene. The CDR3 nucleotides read TGTGCCAGCAGCGTTAACAGGGGCACCTATGGCTACACCTTC. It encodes CASSVNRGTYGYTF.

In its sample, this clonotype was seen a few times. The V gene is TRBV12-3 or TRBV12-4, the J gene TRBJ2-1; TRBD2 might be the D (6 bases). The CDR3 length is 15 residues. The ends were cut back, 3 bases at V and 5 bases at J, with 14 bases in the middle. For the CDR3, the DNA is TGTGCCAGCAGTTTCGGGGGAGGATACAACAATGAGCAGTTCTTC. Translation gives CASSFGGGYNNEQFF.

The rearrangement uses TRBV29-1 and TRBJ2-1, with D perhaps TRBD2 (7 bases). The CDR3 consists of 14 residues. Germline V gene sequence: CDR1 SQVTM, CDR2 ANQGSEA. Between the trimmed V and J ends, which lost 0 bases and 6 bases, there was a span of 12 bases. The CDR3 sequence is CSVEEGGGPNEQFF. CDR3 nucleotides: TGCAGCGTTGAAGAAGGGGGGGGCCCCAATGAGCAGTTCTTC.

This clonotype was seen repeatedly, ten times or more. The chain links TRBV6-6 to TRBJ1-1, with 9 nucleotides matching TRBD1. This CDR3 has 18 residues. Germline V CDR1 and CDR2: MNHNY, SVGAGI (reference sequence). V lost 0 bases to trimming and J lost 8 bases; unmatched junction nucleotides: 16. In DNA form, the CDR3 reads TGTGCCAGCAGTTACTCGTTGGCAGTGAACAGGGGGCCCCCCGAAGCTTTCTTT. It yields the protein CASSYSLAVNRGPPEAFF.